This T cell receptor (beta chain) was sequenced in a study of cytomegalovirus exposure and HLA in healthy donors. Study information: Most genotyped donors, about four fifths of more than 300, had Caucasian-associated genetic ancestry. The study's findings and limits: TCR beta chains numbering more than 150 were designated cytomegalovirus-associated. Three chains linked to CMV were shown in vitro to be specific for CMV antigens. Other equally common chains were less clonally expanded than HLA-associated TCR beta chains, a later analysis showed.

Points on this clone: What it recognizes is unknown.

Both 60 Vbeta primers and 13 Jbeta primers went into the PCR. Profiled with immunoSEQ multiplex PCR; TCRdb holds only in-frame clones, not every one. The data contain around 76,000 clones, about 70% of them singletons. Germline V gene sequence: CDR1 LNHDA, CDR2 SQIVND (reference sequence). Germline trimming cut 7 bases from V and 6 bases from J; bases unmatched to any gene: 12. The CDR3 covers 15 residues. This clonotype originated in a woman between 45 and 60 years old in good health and CMV-seropositive. The chain uses TRBV19 and TRBJ1-5, with 7 nucleotides matching TRBD1. The sequenced material came from PBMCs. This chain's CDR3 is CASTSREGAIQPQHF. The DNA for the CDR3 is TGTGCCAGTACCTCGCGTGAGGGGGCAATTCAGCCCCAGCATTTT. The full variable domain, rest sourced from reference TRBV19 and TRBJ1-5, is DGGITQSPKYLFRKEGQNVTLSCEQNLNHDAMYWYRQDPGQGLRLIYYSQIVNDFQKGDIAEGYSVSREKKESFPLTVTSAQKNPTAFYLCASTSREGAIQPQHFGDGTRLSIL.